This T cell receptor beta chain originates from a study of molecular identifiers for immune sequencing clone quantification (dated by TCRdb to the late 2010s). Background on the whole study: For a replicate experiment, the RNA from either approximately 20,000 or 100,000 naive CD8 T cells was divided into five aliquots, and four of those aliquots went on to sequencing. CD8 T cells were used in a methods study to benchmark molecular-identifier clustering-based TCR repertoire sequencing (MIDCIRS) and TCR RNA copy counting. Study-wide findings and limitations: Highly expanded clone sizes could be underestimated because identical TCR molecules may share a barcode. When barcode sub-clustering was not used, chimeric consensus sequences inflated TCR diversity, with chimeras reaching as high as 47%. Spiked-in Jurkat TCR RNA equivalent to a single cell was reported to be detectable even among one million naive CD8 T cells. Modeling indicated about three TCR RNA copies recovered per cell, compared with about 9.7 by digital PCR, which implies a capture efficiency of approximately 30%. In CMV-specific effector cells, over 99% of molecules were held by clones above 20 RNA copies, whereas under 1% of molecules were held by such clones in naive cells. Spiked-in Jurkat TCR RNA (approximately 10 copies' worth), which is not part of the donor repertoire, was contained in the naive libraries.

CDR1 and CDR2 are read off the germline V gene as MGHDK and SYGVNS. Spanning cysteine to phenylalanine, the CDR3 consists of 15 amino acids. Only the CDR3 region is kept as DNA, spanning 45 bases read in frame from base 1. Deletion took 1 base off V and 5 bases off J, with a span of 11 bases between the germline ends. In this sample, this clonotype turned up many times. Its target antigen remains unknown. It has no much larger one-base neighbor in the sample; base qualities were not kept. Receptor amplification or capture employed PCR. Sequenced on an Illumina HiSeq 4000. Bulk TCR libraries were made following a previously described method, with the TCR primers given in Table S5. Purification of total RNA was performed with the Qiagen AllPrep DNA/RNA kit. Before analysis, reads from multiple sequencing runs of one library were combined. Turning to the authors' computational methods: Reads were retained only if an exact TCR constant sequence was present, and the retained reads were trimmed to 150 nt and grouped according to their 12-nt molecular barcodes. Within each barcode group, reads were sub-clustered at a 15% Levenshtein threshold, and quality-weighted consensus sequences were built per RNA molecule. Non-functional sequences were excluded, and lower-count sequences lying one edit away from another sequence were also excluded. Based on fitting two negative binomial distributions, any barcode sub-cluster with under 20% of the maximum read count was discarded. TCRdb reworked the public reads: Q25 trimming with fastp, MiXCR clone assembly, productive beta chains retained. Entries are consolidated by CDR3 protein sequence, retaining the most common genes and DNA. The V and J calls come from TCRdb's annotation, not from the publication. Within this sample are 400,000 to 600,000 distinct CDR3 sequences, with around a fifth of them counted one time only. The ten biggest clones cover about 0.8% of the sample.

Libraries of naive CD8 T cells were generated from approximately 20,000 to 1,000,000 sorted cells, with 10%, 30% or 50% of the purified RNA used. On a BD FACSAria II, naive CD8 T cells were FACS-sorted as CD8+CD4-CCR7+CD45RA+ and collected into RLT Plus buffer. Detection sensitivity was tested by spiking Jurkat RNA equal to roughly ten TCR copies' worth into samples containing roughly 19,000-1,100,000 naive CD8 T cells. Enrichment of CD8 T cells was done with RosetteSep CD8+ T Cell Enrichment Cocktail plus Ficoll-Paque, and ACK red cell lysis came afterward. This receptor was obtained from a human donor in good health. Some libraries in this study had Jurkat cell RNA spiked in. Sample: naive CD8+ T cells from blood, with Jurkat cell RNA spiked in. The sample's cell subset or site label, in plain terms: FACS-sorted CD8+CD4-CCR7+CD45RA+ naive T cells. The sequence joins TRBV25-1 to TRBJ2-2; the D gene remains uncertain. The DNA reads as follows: TGTGCCAGCAGTGAATCCCCGGTGGGAACCGGGGAGCTGTTTTTT. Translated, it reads CASSESPVGTGELFF.